This T cell receptor (gamma chain) was found in a study of Vδ1+ human thymocytes. Study-wide findings and caveats: TRD repertoires were essentially private, unlike widely shared TRG clonotypes. Thymic delta-chain repertoires held 20% to 25% Vdelta2 sequences and few Vdelta3, despite high sort purity. In the thymus, TRG and TRD repertoires looked highly polyclonal with Gaussian CDR3 lengths.

RNA was extracted from the cells and then reverse transcribed. The CDR3 regions were amplified by multiplex PCR from V-gene primers to a constant-region primer. TCRdb re-analyzed the multiplex PCR reads via CATT. Among approximately 20,000 gamma-chain clones, roughly 13% were seen once, and the ten largest hold 1.5% to 2%. With regard to this clone: What it binds is unknown.

In germline, CDR1 is EGSTGY, CDR2 YDSYTSSV. The length of the CDR3 is 15 residues. J was trimmed by 1 base and V by 7 bases; bases with no gene match: 13. Between roughly 97% and 99.6% of sorted thymocytes were Vdelta1+. The sample consisted of Vdelta1+ gamma-delta thymocytes from the thymus. This sample's subset: FACS-sorted CD3+ TCRalphabeta- TCRVdelta1+ TCRVdelta2- thymocytes. The chain employs TRGV4 and TRGJ1 or TRGJ2. The receptor was isolated from a child less than two years old who had congenital heart surgery. CDR3 residues: CATCDRTVNYYKKLF. CDR3 coding DNA: TGTGCCACCTGTGATCGGACCGTTAATTATTATAAGAAACTCTTT.